These T cell receptor beta chains were read from a single sample in a study of CD8 T cells in ankylosing spondylitis. In TCRdb, the 5' RACE reads were re-called with MiXCR into one record per CDR3 protein. The sample shows 200,000 to 250,000 distinct CDR3 sequences, about 10% of them seen only once. Sequenced sample: blood, either unsorted or a sorted T cell fraction (not recorded which). The receptors stem from a male donor with ankylosing spondylitis or in good health (not recorded which). The CDR3 runs from the conserved cysteine through the conserved F or W. Fields, in order: V gene, D gene, clone size, J gene, CDR3 DNA, CDR3 protein. D genes are given only for firm matches. For some rows the clone size is stated as once, few or many, or as a class when expanded; others skip it.

>TRBV7-9|.|few|TRBJ1-1
TGTGCCAGCAGCCAAACACAACTGAACACTGAAGCTTTCTTT
CASSQTQLNTEAFF
>TRBV20-1|.|many|TRBJ2-2
TGCGCATGGCGGGGGCACACCGGGGAGCTGTTTTTT
CAWRGHTGELFF
>TRBV5-1|.|.|TRBJ2-3
TGCGCCAGCAGCCCGCCCCCCAAGGACTTTAGCACAGATACGCAGTATTTT
CASSPPPKDFSTDTQYF
>TRBV7-6|.|few|TRBJ1-1
TGTGCCAGCAGCTCCCCGGGGCTCGGCACTGAAGCTTTCTTT
CASSSPGLGTEAFF
>TRBV6-1|.|many|TRBJ1-3
TGTGCCAGCAGAGATCCAGGGAGCTCTGGAAACACCATATATTTT
CASRDPGSSGNTIYF
>TRBV12-3/TRBV12-4|TRBD1|many|TRBJ1-2
TGTGCCAGCAAATTCGGTTCGGGACAGGACTATGGCTACACCTTC
CASKFGSGQDYGYTF
>TRBV20-1|.|many|TRBJ2-5
TGCAGTGGACATGGGGTGGTAGAGACCCAGTACTTC
CSGHGVVETQYF
>TRBV3-1|TRBD1|few|TRBJ1-4
TGTGCCAGCAGCGCTCGAACGACAGGGGTGGGAGGGTCAACTAATGAAAAACTGTTTTTT
CASSARTTGVGGSTNEKLFF
>TRBV5-6|.|.|TRBJ1-6
TGTGCCAGCAGCTTGGACGGCCCAGGGATAGTAGATTCACCCCTCCACTTT
CASSLDGPGIVDSPLHF
>TRBV20-1|TRBD1|many|TRBJ1-2
TGCAGTGCTCCCGAGGGCGCACAGGGGGCCACGGTTGGCTACACCTTC
CSAPEGAQGATVGYTF
>TRBV12-3/TRBV12-4|.|.|TRBJ1-3
TGTGCCAGCAGATACAGGAGCTCTGGAAACACCATATATTTT
CASRYRSSGNTIYF
>TRBV6-1|.|many|TRBJ1-6
TGTGCCAGCAGTGTGAAGGGGACTAGCTCCTATAATTCACCCCTCCACTTT
CASSVKGTSSYNSPLHF
>TRBV27|.|many|TRBJ1-2
TGTGCCAGCAGTTTAACCCCTCTGGAGGGCGGCTACACCTTC
CASSLTPLEGGYTF
>TRBV5-1|.|many|TRBJ2-2
TGCGCCAGCAGCGTGGGGTTCAGCAGTACTTTCGGCACCGGGGAGCTGTTTTTT
CASSVGFSSTFGTGELFF
>TRBV7-2|.|many|TRBJ1-6
TGTGCCAGCAGCTTTACAGGTAGGGGTGGAAATTCACCCCTCCACTTT
CASSFTGRGGNSPLHF
>TRBV18|.|few|TRBJ2-7
TGTGCCAGCTCACCACCGACAGGCCCCTACGAGCAGTACTTC
CASSPPTGPYEQYF
>TRBV11-1|.|.|TRBJ2-7
TGTGCCAGCAGCTTAGAAGGTCAGGCCAATCGAGAGCAGTACTTC
CASSLEGQANREQYF
>TRBV5-1|TRBD1|many|TRBJ2-1
TGCGCCAGCAGCTTCAGTACCGGGACAGGCGGCAATGAGCAGTTCTTC
CASSFSTGTGGNEQFF
>TRBV20-1|TRBD2|many|TRBJ2-7
TGCAGCCGGGGGGACTCCTCCTACGAGCAGTACTTC
CSRGDSSYEQYF
>TRBV28|.|many|TRBJ2-7
TGTGCCAGCAGTTTCTCCCTCACAACTCGCGCCTACGAGCAGTACTTC
CASSFSLTTRAYEQYF
>TRBV3-1|.|.|TRBJ2-1
TGTGCCAGCAGCCTACTACTCATTGGGGTAAATGAGCAGTTCTTC
CASSLLLIGVNEQFF
>TRBV6-5|TRBD1|many|TRBJ2-7
TGTGCCAGCAGTTACCTAGGGACAGCCGACGAGCAGTACTTC
CASSYLGTADEQYF
>TRBV7-9|TRBD1|.|TRBJ2-3
TGTGCCAGCTCCTCGGGGACAGTAGGCACAGATACGCAGTATTTT
CASSSGTVGTDTQYF
>TRBV27|.|few|TRBJ1-5
TGTGCCAGCAGTTCGACGCGAGATCAGCCCCAGCATTTT
CASSSTRDQPQHF
>TRBV20-1|.|.|TRBJ2-3
TGCAGTGCCCCCAAACGGCTAGTAGATACGCAGTATTTT
CSAPKRLVDTQYF
>TRBV20-1|TRBD1|few|TRBJ2-7
TGCAGTGCTAGAGATAACAGGGGTCTTAACGAGCAGTACTTC
CSARDNRGLNEQYF
>TRBV12-3/TRBV12-4|.|.|TRBJ1-5
TGTGCCAGCACCAAGGGGAATAGCAATCAGCCCCAGCATTTT
CASTKGNSNQPQHF
>TRBV20-1|.|.|TRBJ1-5
TGCAGTGCTAGAACGGAGTTCAATCAGCCCCAGCATTTT
CSARTEFNQPQHF
>TRBV7-2|.|.|TRBJ1-5
TGTGCCAGCAGCGGCAGGGTGGCTCAGCCCCAGCATTTT
CASSGRVAQPQHF
>TRBV12-3/TRBV12-4|TRBD1|many|TRBJ2-2
TGTGCCAGCCGGTTCGGGACAGGGGGCGTCGGGGAGCTGTTTTTT
CASRFGTGGVGELFF
>TRBV20-1|.|many|TRBJ2-1
TGCAGTGCCGCTCACATTCGTGAGCAGTTCTTC
CSAAHIREQFF
>TRBV7-8|.|many|TRBJ1-2
TGTGCCAGCAGCTTAGCGTTGTCGGGAGGCTACACCTTC
CASSLALSGGYTF
>TRBV12-1|.|.|TRBJ2-1
TGTGCCAGCAGCGACCCCCAGCCGGAGCGGGGGCTTGACAATGAGCAGTTCTTC
CASSDPQPERGLDNEQFF
>TRBV9|.|many|TRBJ2-6
TGTGCCAGCAGTGCCTCTGGGGCCAACGTCCTGACTTTC
CASSASGANVLTF
>TRBV12-3/TRBV12-4|.|.|TRBJ2-5
TGTACCAGCAGTTTCAAAGAGACCCAGTACTTC
CTSSFKETQYF
>TRBV7-3|TRBD2|many|TRBJ2-1
TGTGCCAGCAGCTCGACTAGCGGGGAATGGGATGAGCAGTTCTTC
CASSSTSGEWDEQFF
>TRBV12-3/TRBV12-4|TRBD2|.|TRBJ2-2
TGTGCCAGCAGTTCCTTAACTAGCGGGGGAACGGGGACCGGGGAGCTGTTTTTT
CASSSLTSGGTGTGELFF
>TRBV7-9|.|many|TRBJ1-6
TGTGCCAGCAGCTATGACGGGAATTCACCCCTCCACTTT
CASSYDGNSPLHF
>TRBV11-2|TRBD1|many|TRBJ1-5
TGTGCCAGCAGCGCCGGGACAGGGAGCAATCAGCCCCAGCATTTT
CASSAGTGSNQPQHF
>TRBV28|.|many|TRBJ2-7
TGTGCCAGCAGTGGGGGGCCCTTAACCTACGAGCAGTACTTC
CASSGGPLTYEQYF
>TRBV29-1|.|many|TRBJ1-2
TGCAGCGTTGAAGATAATCGGGGGCTCAACTATGGCTACACCTTC
CSVEDNRGLNYGYTF
>TRBV5-5|.|.|TRBJ1-5
TGTGCCAGCAGCTTGGCCCCGCTGGGGGGCAATCAGCCCCAGCATTTT
CASSLAPLGGNQPQHF